In its sample, the clone carrying this TCR beta chain was seen once. Its antigen is not identified. This CDR3 is 16 amino acids long. V lost 5 bases to trimming and J lost 0 bases; unmatched junction nucleotides: 6. Germline V gives CDR1 SGHAT, CDR2 FQNNGV. The data stem from a study of T cell therapy after organ transplantation. Time point: 20-29 weeks after completion of therapy. Clones were read by immunoSEQ multiplex PCR, and TCRdb kept only the in-frame ones, dropping some. The table shows about 3,600 clones, with about 69% occurring only once. Sample: CD8+ T cells from blood, taken after autologous CMV-specific T cell therapy. The chain uses TRBV11-2 and TRBJ2-2, with 7 bases aligning to TRBD1. This TCR was sampled from a human patient who had received a solid organ transplant and had CMV disease. The graft donor may have contributed some T cells. CDR3 sequence reads: CASSPPGTANTGELFF. CDR3 DNA: TGTGCCAGCAGCCCCCCCGGGACAGCGAACACCGGGGAGCTGTTTTTT. Together with reference TRBV11-2 and TRBJ2-2, the CDR3 gives the full variable domain: EAGVAQSPRYKIIEKRQSVAFWCNPISGHATLYWYQQILGQGPKLLIQFQNNGVVDDSQLPKDRFSAERLKGVDSTLKIQPAKLEDSAVYLCASSPPGTANTGELFFGEGSRLTVL.